This T cell receptor (beta chain) emerged from a study of cytotoxic CD8 clonotypes in ibrutinib-treated CLL. Study-wide points: Clonality was higher at baseline than in age-matched healthy donors and tracked circulating CD8+ T-cell counts.

Trimming stripped 0 bases from V and 0 bases from J, with 10 bases between. There are 16 residues in the CDR3. In germline, CDR1 is SGHRS, CDR2 YFSETQ. A note on this clone: Its target is not known.

The repertoire was sequenced with immunoSEQ multiplex PCR; TCRdb's copy has only in-frame clones and lacks some. The sample contains more than 200,000 clones, approximately 70% of which appear only once. V is TRBV5-1 and J is TRBJ1-3; D not resolved. Material: PBMCs, obtained after 12 months of ibrutinib treatment. The sequence was obtained from a human donor with chronic lymphocytic leukemia. As DNA, the CDR3 is TGCGCCAGCAGCTTGGTGGCGGCAGCCTCTGGAAACACCATATATTTT. It translates to CASSLVAAASGNTIYF. Full variable domain (missing parts from reference TRBV5-1 and TRBJ1-3): KAGVTQTPRYLIKTRGQQVTLSCSPISGHRSVSWYQQTPGQGLQFLFEYFSETQRNKGNFPGRFSGRQFSNSRSEMNVSTLELGDSALYLCASSLVAAASGNTIYFGEGSWLTVV.